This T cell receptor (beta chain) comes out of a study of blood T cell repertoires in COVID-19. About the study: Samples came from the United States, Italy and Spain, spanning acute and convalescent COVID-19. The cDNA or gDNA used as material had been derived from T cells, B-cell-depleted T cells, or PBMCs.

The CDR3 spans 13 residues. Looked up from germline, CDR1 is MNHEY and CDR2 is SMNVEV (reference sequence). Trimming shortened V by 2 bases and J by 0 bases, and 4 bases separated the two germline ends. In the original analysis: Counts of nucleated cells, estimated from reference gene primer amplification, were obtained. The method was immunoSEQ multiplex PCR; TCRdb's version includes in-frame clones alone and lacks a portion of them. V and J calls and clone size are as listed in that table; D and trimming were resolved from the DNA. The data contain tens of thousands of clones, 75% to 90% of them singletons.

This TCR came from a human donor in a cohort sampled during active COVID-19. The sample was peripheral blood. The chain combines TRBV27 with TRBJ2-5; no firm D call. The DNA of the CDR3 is TGTGCCAGCAGTTTAGTATACCAAGAGACCCAGTACTTC. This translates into CASSLVYQETQYF.